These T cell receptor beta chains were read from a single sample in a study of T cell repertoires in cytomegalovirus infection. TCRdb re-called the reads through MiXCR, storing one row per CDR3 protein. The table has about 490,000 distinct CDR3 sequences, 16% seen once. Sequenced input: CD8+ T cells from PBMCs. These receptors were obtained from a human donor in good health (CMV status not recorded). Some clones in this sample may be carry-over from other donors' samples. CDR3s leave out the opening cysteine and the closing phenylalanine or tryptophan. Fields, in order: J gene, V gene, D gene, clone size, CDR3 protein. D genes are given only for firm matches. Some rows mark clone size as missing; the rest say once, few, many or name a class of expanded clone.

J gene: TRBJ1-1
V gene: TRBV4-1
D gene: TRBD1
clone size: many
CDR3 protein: ASSPRDRADTEAF

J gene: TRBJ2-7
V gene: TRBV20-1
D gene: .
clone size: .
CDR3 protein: SAPRSRGRSVPNEQY

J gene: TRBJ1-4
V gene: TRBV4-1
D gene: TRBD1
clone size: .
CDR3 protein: ASSPSTGNEKLF

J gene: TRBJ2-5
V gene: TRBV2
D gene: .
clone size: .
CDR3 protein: ASSGHSPSGETQY

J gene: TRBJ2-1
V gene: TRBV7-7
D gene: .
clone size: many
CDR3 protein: ASSLGSPSYNEQF

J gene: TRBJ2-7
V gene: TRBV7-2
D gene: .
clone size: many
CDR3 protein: ASSLELGTYYEQY

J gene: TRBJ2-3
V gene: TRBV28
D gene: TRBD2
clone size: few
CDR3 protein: ASSLGSGTPGQY

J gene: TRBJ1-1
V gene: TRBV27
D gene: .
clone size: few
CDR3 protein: ASMLGPSNWNTEAF

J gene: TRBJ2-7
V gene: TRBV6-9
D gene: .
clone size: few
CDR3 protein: ASSRTLGEQY

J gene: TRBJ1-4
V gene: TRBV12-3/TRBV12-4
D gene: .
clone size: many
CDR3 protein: ASSLIGANEKLF

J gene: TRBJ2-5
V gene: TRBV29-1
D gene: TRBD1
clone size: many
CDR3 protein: SVVWGQIQETQY

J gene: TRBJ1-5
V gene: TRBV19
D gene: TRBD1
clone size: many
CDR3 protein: ASSTGQGRNQPQH

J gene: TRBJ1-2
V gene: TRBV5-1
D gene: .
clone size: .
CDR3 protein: ASSLRGDVDYGYT

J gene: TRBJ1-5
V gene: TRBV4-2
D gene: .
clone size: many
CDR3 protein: ASSQRGGHGNQPQH

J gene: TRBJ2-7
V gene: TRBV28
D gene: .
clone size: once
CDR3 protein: ASSFPPPGSASEQY

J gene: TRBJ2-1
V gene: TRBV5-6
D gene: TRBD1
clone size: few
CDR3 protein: ASSSDRAPYNEQF

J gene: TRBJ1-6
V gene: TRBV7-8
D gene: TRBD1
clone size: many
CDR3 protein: ASSLDRPSYNSPLH

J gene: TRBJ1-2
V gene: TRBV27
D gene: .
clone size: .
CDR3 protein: ASSFKSSYGYT

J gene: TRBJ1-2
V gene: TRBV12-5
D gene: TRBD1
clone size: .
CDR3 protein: ASGERTGGDYGYT

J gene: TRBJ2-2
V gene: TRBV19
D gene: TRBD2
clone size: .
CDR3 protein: ASSTTGEGGELF

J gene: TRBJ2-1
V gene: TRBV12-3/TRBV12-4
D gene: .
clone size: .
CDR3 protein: ASSPIPQEQF

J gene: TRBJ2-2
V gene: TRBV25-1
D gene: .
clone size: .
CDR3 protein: ASPGHRAGELF